The rows below give T cell receptor beta chains drawn from one sample of a study. MiXCR, run by TCRdb on the 5' RACE reads, gives a single entry per CDR3 protein. The data hold about 40,000 distinct CDR3 sequences, with approximately 17% observed a single time. The sequencing input was naive CD4+ T cells sorted from a lymph node. Source of these receptors: a female donor with breast cancer. Both conserved end residues are part of each CDR3. The order of the fields is D gene, J gene, V gene, clone size, CDR3 DNA, CDR3 protein. The D gene is left open where the match is weak. Expanded clones are given a class, and other clones once, few, many or no size at all.

>TRBD1|TRBJ2-4|TRBV7-2|many
TGTGCCAGCAGCCGAGGGACAGTCATGACCAAAAACATTCAGTACTTC
CASSRGTVMTKNIQYF
>TRBD1|TRBJ2-1|TRBV29-1|many
TGCAGCGTTGAAGCCCGGGGACAGGGGATGATGAATGAGCAGTTCTTC
CSVEARGQGMMNEQFF
>NA|TRBJ1-1|TRBV18|few
TGTGCCAGCTCACGTACGGGAAGTTTTGACACTGAAGCTTTCTTT
CASSRTGSFDTEAFF
>NA|TRBJ1-3|TRBV11-3|few
TGTGCCAGCAGCTTAACCGCCGCTGCCAACACCATATATTTT
CASSLTAAANTIYF
>NA|TRBJ1-2|TRBV5-1|many
TGCGCCAGCAGCTTGGTGCCAGGGTCCGATGGCTACACCTTC
CASSLVPGSDGYTF
>NA|TRBJ1-3|TRBV7-9|few
TGTGCCAGCAGCTCCATGGGGGGGGCAGCTGGAAACACCATATATTTT
CASSSMGGAAGNTIYF
>TRBD1|TRBJ1-5|TRBV5-1|many
TGCGCCAGCAGCCGGGACAGAAGCAATCAGCCCCAGCATTTT
CASSRDRSNQPQHF
>TRBD1|TRBJ2-7|TRBV12-5|NA
TGTGCTAGTGGTGCAGCTTTAAGGACAGGGAAGTACGAGCAGTACTTC
CASGAALRTGKYEQYF
>NA|TRBJ2-2|TRBV4-2|few
TGTGCCAGCAGCCAGGAGGGTTCTCCCGCGGAGCTGTTTTTT
CASSQEGSPAELFF
>NA|TRBJ2-5|TRBV10-3|NA
TGTGCCAGCCGTGACGGGGTGGTTGAGACCCAGTACTTC
CASRDGVVETQYF
>TRBD1|TRBJ2-2|TRBV6-5|NA
TGTGCCAGTCTCCGGGACAGGGGGATGACCGGGGGGCTGTTTTTT
CASLRDRGMTGGLFF
>NA|TRBJ1-2|TRBV5-1|few
TGCGCCAGCAGCTTCGGTACCCCCGTATCGGGGGGCTACACCTTC
CASSFGTPVSGGYTF
>TRBD1|TRBJ2-7|TRBV10-2|NA
TGCGCCAGCAGTGAGGACAGGGCCGTCGAGCAGTACTTC
CASSEDRAVEQYF
>NA|TRBJ1-1|TRBV7-8|NA
TGTGCCAGCAGCTGGGGGCCTACTGAAGCTTTCTTT
CASSWGPTEAFF
>TRBD1|TRBJ1-2|TRBV4-2|many
TGTGCCAGCAGCCACTGGGGACAGGGCGGCTACACCTTC
CASSHWGQGGYTF
>NA|TRBJ2-1|TRBV7-3|NA
TGTGCCAGCAGCTTACACTCAGCACCGCCCAACAATGAGCAGTTCTTC
CASSLHSAPPNNEQFF
>TRBD2|TRBJ2-1|TRBV7-8|many
TGTGCCAGCACCTTGGGGGGGTACTCCTACAATGAGCAGTTCTTC
CASTLGGYSYNEQFF
>TRBD1|TRBJ2-5|TRBV5-1|NA
TGCGCCAGCAGCCCCCTACAGGGGGAAGAGACCCAGTACTTC
CASSPLQGEETQYF
>NA|TRBJ2-5|TRBV5-1|few
TGCGCCAGCAGCTTGGAGTCCGCGGTAGGGGAGACCCAGTACTTC
CASSLESAVGETQYF
>NA|TRBJ1-2|TRBV7-9|NA
TGTGCCAGCAGCGAGGGGCAGGGAACCTATGGCTACACCTTC
CASSEGQGTYGYTF
>TRBD2|TRBJ2-2|TRBV7-8|NA
TGTGCCAGCAGCTTAGGGACTAGAGGCACCGGGGAGCTGTTTTTT
CASSLGTRGTGELFF
>NA|TRBJ1-6|TRBV7-9|NA
TGTGCCAGCAGCTTAGACAGGGAACATTCACCCCTCCACTTT
CASSLDREHSPLHF
>TRBD1|TRBJ1-3|TRBV6-5|many
TGTGCCAGCAGCCCCGAGGGCAGGGGGCTAAACACCATATATTTT
CASSPEGRGLNTIYF
>NA|TRBJ2-7|TRBV6-1|NA
TGTGCCAGCAGTCAGAGCGGGGACAGGAGCTTC
CASSQSGDRSF
>NA|TRBJ2-3|TRBV10-3|NA
TGTGCCATCGGAGCCGCAGATACGCAGTATTTT
CAIGAADTQYF
>NA|TRBJ1-1|TRBV4-1|NA
TGCGCCAGCAGCCAATCCGCAGAGACGAACACTGAAGCTTTCTTT
CASSQSAETNTEAFF
>NA|TRBJ1-3|TRBV6-5|many
TGTGCCAGCGCACAGGGTCACTCTGGAAACACCATATATTTT
CASAQGHSGNTIYF
>TRBD2|TRBJ2-1|TRBV7-9|NA
TGTGCCAGCAGCTTGGCACTAGCGGGAGCCTACAATGAGCAGTTCTTC
CASSLALAGAYNEQFF
>TRBD2|TRBJ2-1|TRBV9|NA
TGTGCCAGCAGCGCCGCGGGAGGCTCCTACAATGGGCAGTTCTTC
CASSAAGGSYNGQFF
>NA|TRBJ1-1|TRBV24-1|many
TGTGCCACCAGTGCACCAGAGAACACTGAAGCTTTCTTT
CATSAPENTEAFF
>TRBD1|TRBJ2-5|TRBV6-5|many
TGTGCCAGTTTCGACAGGGCGGAGACCCAGTACTTC
CASFDRAETQYF
>NA|TRBJ2-5|TRBV24-1|many
TGTGCCAGCTCTACGGATGGGGAGACCCAGTACTTC
CASSTDGETQYF
>TRBD2|TRBJ2-3|TRBV20-1|once
TGCAGTGCTACACCGGCGGGAGGGTCCACAGATACGCAGTATTTT
CSATPAGGSTDTQYF
>NA|TRBJ2-3|TRBV5-1|many
TGCGCCAGCAGCAGGGAAGGTCGTAATACGCAGTATTTT
CASSREGRNTQYF
>NA|TRBJ1-6|TRBV7-3|many
TGTGCCAGCAGCCTCTCTATCCAGTCACCCCTCCACTTT
CASSLSIQSPLHF
>NA|TRBJ2-1|TRBV5-1|many
TGCGCCAGCAGCCCCCCGGGCGACAATGAGCAGTTCTTC
CASSPPGDNEQFF
>NA|TRBJ1-5|TRBV5-1|NA
TGCGCCAGCAGCTTGGATGGCCGAGATAGCAATCAGCCCCAGCATTTT
CASSLDGRDSNQPQHF
>NA|TRBJ1-1|TRBV11-1|few
TGTGCCAGCAGCTATTGGGGGGAGAGCACTGAAGCTTTCTTT
CASSYWGESTEAFF
>NA|TRBJ1-2|TRBV10-3|once
TGTGCCATCAGTGAAGCTCTGCAGGTTAGCTACCCCTTC
CAISEALQVSYPF
>NA|TRBJ1-2|TRBV6-5|many
TGTGCCAGCAGTTCTGGGTGGGGTGGCTACACCTTC
CASSSGWGGYTF
>NA|TRBJ2-7|TRBV5-1|few
TGCGCCAGCAGCTTGTCTCCGGGAGAAAGCTCCTACGAGCAGTACTTC
CASSLSPGESSYEQYF
>NA|TRBJ2-7|TRBV15|many
TGTGCCACCAGCACTCCCGGGACGCCTGCCTACGAGCAGTACTTC
CATSTPGTPAYEQYF
>TRBD1|TRBJ1-1|TRBV29-1|few
TGCAGCGTTGAAATACGGACAGGGGTTGAAGCTTTCTTT
CSVEIRTGVEAFF
>NA|TRBJ1-5|TRBV6-2/TRBV6-3|NA
TGTGCCAGCAGTTACTTTCAGGGTAAGCCTCAGCCCCAGCATTTT
CASSYFQGKPQPQHF